The 8 T cell receptor beta chains reported below all come from one sample, sequenced in a study of vaccination effects on CD4 cells after COVID-19. Sequencing was performed with immunoSEQ multiplex PCR; in TCRdb, only in-frame clones are kept and a portion is missing. The repertoire holds roughly 17,000 clones, over 60% seen once, with 20% to 25% in the top ten. Ahead of sequencing, the ViraFEST assay grew antigen-specific CD4+ T cells using viral peptide pools. CD4+ T cells were isolated after nine to ten days of culture. SARS-CoV-2 infected the person between March and December 2020, as confirmed by PCR. BNT162b2 vaccine or mRNA-1273 vaccine was given to participants in two doses. The antigens for these receptors are not known. Sample: CD4+ T cells from PBMCs cultured with SARS-CoV-2 spike peptides, taken after COVID-19 vaccination. These TCRs come from a human donor who had a prior SARS-CoV-2 infection.

This chain joins TRBV6-5 and TRBJ1-1, with a possible D match to TRBD1 (5 bases). Germline V CDR1 and CDR2: MNHEY, SVGAGI. The CDR3 totals 15 residues. V dropped 5 bases and J dropped 2 bases, with 15 bases sitting between them. This CDR3 is CASSTDEQANTEAFF. The CDR3 bases are TGTGCCAGCAGTACAGACGAACAGGCAAACACTGAAGCTTTCTTT.

The chain is built from TRBV5-1 and TRBJ2-4, with D perhaps TRBD1 or TRBD2 (5 bases each). The CDR3 runs 14 residues. The germline gives CDR1 SGHRS, CDR2 YFSETQ. The V and J ends lost 4 bases and 7 bases respectively, with 15 bases between them. CDR3 region: CASSRAEGLNIQYF. CDR3 sequence (DNA): TGCGCCAGCAGCAGAGCTGAGGGGTTGAACATTCAGTACTTC.

V usage is TRBV4-2 and J usage is TRBJ1-2; no clear D. This CDR3 has 13 residues. With 3 bases removed from V and 3 bases from J, the gap between germline ends came to 8 bases. CDR1 is LGHNA, CDR2 YNFKEQ, per germline. As DNA, the CDR3 is TGTGCCAGCAGCCATACTGCCTACTATGGCTACACCTTC. Its protein product is CASSHTAYYGYTF.

The rearrangement joins TRBV4-1 to TRBJ1-1; no firm D call. This CDR3 is built from 15 residues. V lost 1 base and J 3 bases, leaving 12 bases between the germline ends. The germline V gene encodes CDR1 MGHRA and CDR2 YSYEKL. DNA of the CDR3: TGCGCCAGCAGCCAAGTTTCGGTCGGCTACACTGAAGCTTTCTTT. Translating it yields CASSQVSVGYTEAFF.

This chain uses TRBV12-5 with TRBJ2-1, with D unclear. The germline gives CDR1 LGHNT, CDR2 FRNRAP. V was clipped by 0 bases and J by 5 bases, with 14 bases between them. The CDR3 extends over 16 amino acids. CDR3: CASGLVIRLYHNEQFF. The CDR3 DNA sequence: TGTGCTAGTGGTTTGGTAATTCGACTGTACCACAATGAGCAGTTCTTC.

The rearrangement uses TRBV29-1 and TRBJ2-5; 9 positions agree with TRBD1. The CDR3 is made up of 13 amino acids. Germline assignment: CDR1 SQVTM and CDR2 ANQGSEA. With 8 bases clipped from V and 4 bases from J, the junction kept 8 bases outside the gene matches. The CDR3 spells CSINRGLGETQYF. DNA for the CDR3: TGCAGCATCAACAGGGGGCTAGGAGAGACCCAGTACTTC.

This clone was counted between two and nine times. The chain uses TRBV18 and TRBJ2-3; a weak D match, TRBD2 (5 bases). The CDR3 is 13 residues long. Germline V lookup: CDR1 KGHSH, CDR2 LQKENI. V gave up 8 bases and J gave up 2 bases, with 11 bases separating them. The CDR3 sequence: CASVLVITDTQYF. As DNA, the CDR3 is TGTGCCAGCGTACTAGTAATCACAGATACGCAGTATTTT. The whole variable domain, filled in from reference TRBV18 and TRBJ2-3, reads NAGVMQNPRHLVRRRGQEARLRCSPMKGHSHVYWYRQLPEEGLKFMVYLQKENIIDESGMPKERFSAEFPKEGPSILRIQQVVRGDSAAYFCASVLVITDTQYFGPGTRLTVL.

This rearrangement joins TRBV6-5 to TRBJ2-5, with D possibly matching TRBD1 (6 bases). Germline-derived CDR1 and CDR2 are MNHEY and SVGAGI. The CDR3 has 12 residues. The V and J ends lost 5 bases and 7 bases respectively, with 11 bases between them. CDR3 residues: CASSMTGLTQYF. The CDR3 DNA reads TGTGCCAGCAGTATGACAGGACTGACCCAGTACTTC.